This TCR beta chain is from a study of T cells expressing NK-cell markers. For the study at large: Seven HCMV-seropositive donors and one seronegative donor made up the eight sequenced donors. Study-wide results and limits: Uncertainty persisted over the HCMV specificity of expanded NKG2C+ T cell clones. Once again these clonotypes came out on top in the CD3+CD56-NKG2C+ fraction of a handful of donors.

For this clonotype: The antigen remains undetermined.

UMI-tagged 5'RACE template switching yielded the TCR beta cDNA. Reanalyzing the 5' RACE reads, TCRdb keeps one entry per CDR3 protein, without DNA. Here the sample table reports roughly 180,000 distinct CDR3 sequences. Germline loops: CDR1 MGHRA, CDR2 YSYEKL. This CDR3 comprises 17 residues. The receptor comes from a woman aged 18 to 75 in good health. The sequencing sample was made of blood T cells: a sorted CD56 or NKG2C T cell subset, CD4+ or CD8+ T cells, or bulk PBMC T cells (not recorded which). V gene TRBV4-1 combines with J gene TRBJ1-5. The CDR3 reads CASSQDISWDSNQPQHF.